This T cell receptor beta chain was retrieved from a study of blood T cell repertoires in COVID-19. Sequencing was performed with immunoSEQ multiplex PCR; in TCRdb, only in-frame clones are kept and a portion is missing. Among tens of thousands of clones listed, around nine tenths were seen once. Germline V gene data show CDR1 as MDHEN and CDR2 as SYDVKM. CDR3 length: 15 amino acids. V lost 2 bases to trimming and J lost 3 bases; unmatched junction nucleotides: 5. The rearrangement links TRBV28 to TRBJ1-2, with 8 bases identical to TRBD1. The sample was peripheral blood. The receptor was isolated from an elderly woman with acute or convalescent COVID-19. CDR3 bases: TGTGCCAGCAGTTTAGTCCCAGGGGGCGACTATGGCTACACCTTC. It yields the protein CASSLVPGGDYGYTF.